Presented here are 10 T cell receptor beta chains from one specimen sequenced in a study of T cell responses to AZD1222 COVID-19 vaccine. Profiling relied on immunoSEQ multiplex PCR, and the TCRdb table lists in-frame clones only, not all of them. The data show 110,000 or so clones, 88% seen once. This specimen was peripheral blood, taken on day 0 of MenACWY control vaccination. Source of these receptors: an adult in good health.

The chain links TRBV28 to TRBJ1-4; D remains ambiguous. Trimming shortened V by 3 bases and J by 6 bases, and 11 bases separated the two germline ends. Per germline, CDR1 MDHEN and CDR2 SYDVKM. The CDR3 runs to 14 residues. The CDR3 DNA reads TGTGCCAGCAGTTTGTCAGAGGTTCATGAAAAACTGTTTTTT. The encoded protein is CASSLSEVHEKLFF. Supplemented by reference TRBV28 and TRBJ1-4, the full variable domain reads DVKVTQSSRYLVKRTGEKVFLECVQDMDHENMFWYRQDPGLGLRLIYFSYDVKMKEKGDIPEGYSVSREKKERFSLILESASTNQTSMYLCASSLSEVHEKLFFGSGTQLSVL.

The chain is built from TRBV2 and TRBJ1-5; TRBD1 agrees at 9 bases. Germline trimming cut 1 base from V and 7 bases from J; bases unmatched to any gene: 11. The CDR3 runs 17 residues. Germline V gene lookup returns CDR1 SNHLY and CDR2 FYNNEI. CDR3 in amino acids: CASSEEFTGGRVQPQHF. Written as DNA, the CDR3 is TGTGCCAGCAGTGAAGAGTTTACAGGGGGCAGGGTACAGCCCCAGCATTTT.

This chain uses TRBV3-1 (or the pseudogene TRBV3-2) with TRBJ2-1; D unresolved. Trimming took 7 bases from V and 4 from J, leaving 14 bases between them. In germline, CDR1 is LGHDT, CDR2 YNNKEL (reference sequence). The CDR3 sequence is 14 residues long. The CDR3 spells CASTHVGGYNEQFF. The CDR3 nucleotides read TGTGCCAGCACCCATGTAGGCGGATACAATGAGCAGTTCTTC.

The chain employs TRBV5-4 and TRBJ2-5; D gene ambiguous. Trimming pared 4 bases from V and 8 bases from J, leaving 15 bases between. Germline V gene sequence: CDR1 SGHNT, CDR2 YYREEE (reference sequence). The CDR3 totals 13 residues. CDR3 residues: CASSQISSDTQYF. In nucleotides, the CDR3 is TGTGCCAGCAGCCAGATTTCCTCTGATACCCAGTACTTC.

The chain is built from TRBV4-2 and TRBJ2-1; TRBD2 might be the D (7 bases). V dropped 0 bases and J dropped 4 bases, with 19 bases sitting between them. The CDR3 consists of 18 residues. From germline, CDR1 is LGHNA and CDR2 YNFKEQ. CDR3 sequence: CASSQDLGGPKTYNEQFF. Written as DNA, the CDR3 is TGTGCCAGCAGCCAAGATCTCGGGGGGCCCAAGACTTACAATGAGCAGTTCTTC.

The V gene is TRBV12-3 or TRBV12-4, the J gene TRBJ1-5, with D uncertain. CDR3 length: 13 residues. V was shortened by 2 bases and J by 0 bases, with 2 bases between the two germline ends. The CDR3 DNA sequence: TGTGCCAGCAGTTTACATAGCAATCAGCCCCAGCATTTT. This translates into CASSLHSNQPQHF.

CDR3 nucleotides: TGCGCCAGCAGCCAAGATCAGGATCTAGCGAGATCCCTTACGCAGTATTTT. Translating gives CASSQDQDLARSLTQYF. The chain links TRBV4-3 to TRBJ2-3; a weak D match, TRBD2 (6 bases). Germline V CDR1 and CDR2: LGHNA, YSLEER. Trimming left V 0 bases short and J 8 bases short, with 21 bases between. This CDR3 comprises 17 residues.

The rearrangement uses TRBV2 and TRBJ1-2; D remains ambiguous. Between the trimmed V and J ends, which lost 2 bases and 12 bases, there was a span of 13 bases. Germline V lookup: CDR1 SNHLY, CDR2 FYNNEI. The length of the CDR3 is 12 residues. Here the CDR3 reads CASSERAAWHTF. The CDR3 region has the DNA TGTGCCAGCAGTGAACGGGCAGCCTGGCACACCTTC. Combining the CDR3 with reference TRBV2 and TRBJ1-2 gives the whole variable domain EPEVTQTPSHQVTQMGQEVILRCVPISNHLYFYWYRQILGQKVEFLVSFYNNEISEKSEIFDDQFSVERPDGSNFTLKIRSTKLEDSAMYFCASSERAAWHTFGSGTRLTVV.

The chain combines TRBV14 with TRBJ2-3; 11 nucleotides agree with TRBD2. This CDR3 is built from 17 residues. The J segment lost 1 base and the V segment lost 0 bases, leaving 3 bases of the junction unmatched. Germline CDR1 and CDR2: SGHDN and FVKESK. CDR3 nucleotide sequence: TGTGCCAGCAGCCAAGATTTAGCGGGGGGGCGCACAGATACGCAGTATTTT. It specifies CASSQDLAGGRTDTQYF.

The chain has TRBV2 and TRBJ1-6; 8 bases align to TRBD1. CDR3 length equals 15 residues. The germline V gene encodes CDR1 SNHLY and CDR2 FYNNEI. The J segment lost 14 bases and the V segment lost 4 bases, leaving 13 bases of the junction unmatched. This CDR3 is CASSARTGQTDSLHF. CDR3 nucleotide sequence: TGTGCCAGCAGTGCCCGGACAGGGCAGACGGACTCCCTCCACTTT.